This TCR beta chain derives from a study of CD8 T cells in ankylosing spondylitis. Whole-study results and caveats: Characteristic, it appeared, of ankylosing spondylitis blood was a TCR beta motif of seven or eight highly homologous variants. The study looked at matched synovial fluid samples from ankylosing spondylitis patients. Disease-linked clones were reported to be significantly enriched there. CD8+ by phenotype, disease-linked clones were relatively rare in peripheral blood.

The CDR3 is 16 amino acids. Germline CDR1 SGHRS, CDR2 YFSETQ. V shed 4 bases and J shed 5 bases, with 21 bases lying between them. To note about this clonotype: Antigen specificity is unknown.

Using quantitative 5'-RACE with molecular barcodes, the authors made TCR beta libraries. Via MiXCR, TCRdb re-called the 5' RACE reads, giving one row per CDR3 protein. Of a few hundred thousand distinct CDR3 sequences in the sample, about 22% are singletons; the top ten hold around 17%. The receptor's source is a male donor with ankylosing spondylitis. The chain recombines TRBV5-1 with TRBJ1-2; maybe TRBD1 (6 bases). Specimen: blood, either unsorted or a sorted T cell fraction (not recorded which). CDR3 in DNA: TGCGCCAGCAGCCCCGGACCCAGGGGCGAGGAGTATGGCTACACCTTC. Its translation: CASSPGPRGEEYGYTF.